These 19 T cell receptor beta chains were all obtained from the same sample, sequenced in a study of shared clonotypes between healthy human individuals. Profiling relied on immunoSEQ multiplex PCR, and the TCRdb table lists in-frame clones only, not all of them. The sample has approximately 2.4 million clones; 90% to 97% are singletons. Sequencing input: naive CD4+ T cells sorted from blood. Specified subset: CD45RA+ positively selected. The origin of the receptors is a man aged 18 to 29 in good health.

V gene TRBV4-1 combines with J gene TRBJ2-5; D unresolved. This CDR3 has 16 residues. Germline V gene data show CDR1 as MGHRA and CDR2 as YSYEKL. Trimming left V 0 bases short and J 5 bases short, with 16 bases between. The chain's CDR3 is CASSQEDGRITETQYF. CDR3 DNA sequence: TGCGCCAGCAGCCAAGAGGATGGAAGGATTACGGAGACCCAGTACTTC.

This clone was seen once. This rearrangement joins TRBV4-1 to TRBJ1-5, with D tentatively TRBD1 (5 bases). The CDR3 has 16 residues. V lost 0 bases to trimming and J lost 0 bases, with 9 bases between them. Germline-derived CDR1 and CDR2 are MGHRA and YSYEKL. CDR3 loop: CASSQEGTHSNQPQHF. The CDR3 coding sequence is TGCGCCAGCAGCCAAGAGGGGACCCATAGCAATCAGCCCCAGCATTTT.

V usage is TRBV9 and J usage is TRBJ1-3, with D uncertain. CDR1 and CDR2 from the germline V gene are SGDLS and YYNGEE. The ends were cut back, 0 bases at V and 2 bases at J, with 12 bases in the middle. This CDR3 comprises 16 residues. CDR3 coding DNA: TGTGCCAGCAGCGTAGTAGACTCCGGCCCTGGAAACACCATATATTTT. This translates into CASSVVDSGPGNTIYF.

The rearrangement joins TRBV7-2 to TRBJ2-1; possibly TRBD1 or TRBD2 for D (5 bases each). Germline V gene sequence: CDR1 SGHTA, CDR2 FQGNSA. Trimming left V 1 base short and J 8 bases short, with 18 bases between. The CDR3 consists of 16 residues. The CDR3 DNA reads TGTGCCAGCAGCTTAGTAGCGCAGGGCGTGTGGGATGAGCAGTTCTTC. The encoded protein is CASSLVAQGVWDEQFF.

V and J are TRBV5-1 and TRBJ2-5; the D gene is possibly TRBD1 (7 bases). Trimming took off 4 bases at V and 4 bases at J, with 14 bases between the two ends. CDR3 size: 14 residues. The germline V gene encodes CDR1 SGHRS and CDR2 YFSETQ. The CDR3 here is CASSRNRGGETQYF. The CDR3 region has the DNA TGCGCCAGCAGCCGGAACAGGGGAGGAGAGACCCAGTACTTC.

Regarding this clone: Other DNA sequences of this sample code for an identical CDR3. CDR3 nucleotide sequence: TGCGCCAGCAGCGGACTAGCGGGAGAAGAGACCCAGTACTTC. Translated, it gives CASSGLAGEETQYF. The V gene is TRBV5-1, the J gene TRBJ2-5; 13 bases match TRBD2. Losses at the gene ends were 4 bases for V and 3 bases for J; bases not matched to a gene: 0. The CDR3 covers 14 residues. Germline assignment: CDR1 SGHRS and CDR2 YFSETQ.

The rearrangement joins TRBV28 to TRBJ1-1, with TRBD1 as a possible D gene (5 bases). The germline V gene has CDR1 MDHEN and CDR2 SYDVKM. This CDR3 has 15 amino acids. Between the trimmed V and J ends, which lost 5 bases and 1 base, there was a span of 14 bases. CDR3 bases: TGTGCCAGCAGTCCCGGGACTGTGGCGAACACTGAAGCTTTCTTT. Protein: CASSPGTVANTEAFF.

V usage is TRBV9 and J usage is TRBJ2-7, with 9 bases fitting TRBD2. The CDR3 totals 16 residues. V gave up 0 bases and J gave up 6 bases; unmatched junction bases: 10. CDR1 and CDR2 (germline): SGDLS, YYNGEE. This CDR3 reads CASSVDAGGPLGEQYF. CDR3 bases: TGTGCCAGCAGCGTAGACGCGGGAGGGCCTCTTGGCGAGCAGTACTTC.

This chain joins TRBV10-3 and TRBJ2-6; weak D call: TRBD1 (6 bases). V lost 10 bases and J 0 bases, leaving 19 bases between the germline ends. This CDR3 has 17 residues. Germline V gene sequence: CDR1 ENHRY, CDR2 SYGVKD. For the CDR3, the DNA is TGTGCCACTACAGGGTGGCATCTGGGCTCTGGGGCCAACGTCCTGACTTTC. Its translation: CATTGWHLGSGANVLTF.

This chain joins TRBV5-1 and TRBJ2-3; 9 nucleotides match TRBD1. Trimming cost V 4 bases and J 4 bases; bases outside gene matches: 7. The germline V gene has CDR1 SGHRS and CDR2 YFSETQ. CDR3 length equals 15 residues. This CDR3 reads CASSIEGQGSDTQYF. In DNA, the CDR3 is TGCGCCAGCAGCATTGAGGGACAGGGTTCAGATACGCAGTATTTT.

This clone was observed a single time. V gene TRBV15 combines with J gene TRBJ1-1; tentatively, D is TRBD1 (6 bases). The CDR3 is 14 residues long. The V gene's germline CDR1 is LNHNV and CDR2 YYDKDF (reference sequence). Trimming took off 0 bases at V and 10 bases at J, with 15 bases between the two ends. The CDR3 nucleotides read TGTGCCACCAGCAGAGATGTGATAGGGGGTGCAGCTTTCTTT. It codes for CATSRDVIGGAAFF.

In the case of this clone: This sample also contains other DNA sequences that code for the same CDR3. The chain is built from TRBV5-8 and TRBJ2-3; D ambiguous. Deletions cut 4 bases from V and 4 bases from J, with 7 bases between. CDR1 is SGHTS, CDR2 YDEGEE, per germline. The CDR3 length is 12 residues. In nucleotides, the CDR3 is TGTGCCAGCAGCCCGCGGCCAGATACGCAGTATTTT. As protein: CASSPRPDTQYF.

The V and J genes are TRBV7-2 and TRBJ1-2; unclear D gene. Germline lookup yields CDR1 SGHTA and CDR2 FQGNSA. The CDR3 totals 12 residues. Trimming took 2 bases from V and 8 from J, leaving 9 bases between them. The CDR3 reads CASSLTDGGYTF. CDR3 nucleotides: TGTGCCAGCAGCTTAACAGATGGCGGCTACACCTTC. The complete variable domain, with remaining parts taken from reference TRBV7-2 and TRBJ1-2, reads GAGVSQSPSNKVTEKGKDVELRCDPISGHTALYWYRQSLGQGLEFLIYFQGNSAPDKSGLPSDRFSAERTGGSVSTLTIQRTQQEDSAVYLCASSLTDGGYTFGSGTRLTVV.

This chain joins TRBV10-1 and TRBJ1-3; 12 positions match TRBD1. V dropped 0 bases and J dropped 1; count of bases not matched to a gene: 7. Germline V CDR1 and CDR2: WNHNN, SYGVQD (reference sequence). This CDR3 is built from 19 residues. The chain's CDR3 is CASSESGQGARGSGNTIYF. CDR3 bases: TGCGCCAGCAGTGAGTCGGGACAGGGGGCAAGGGGGTCTGGAAACACCATATATTTT.

The J gene is TRBJ2-3, the V gene TRBV5-1; no clear D gene. The CDR3 sequence is 15 residues long. V lost 1 base, J lost 1 base, and 10 bases lay in between. Germline V gives CDR1 SGHRS, CDR2 YFSETQ. For the CDR3, the DNA is TGCGCCAGCAGCTTGAGCAGTCCACGCACAGATACGCAGTATTTT. Amino acids: CASSLSSPRTDTQYF.

The chain uses TRBV30 and TRBJ1-5; D might be TRBD1 (6 bases). The germline V gene has CDR1 GTSNPN and CDR2 SVGIG (reference sequence). The CDR3 has 15 amino acids. V lost 3 bases to trimming and J lost 4 bases, with 16 bases between them. CDR3 coding DNA: TGTGCCTGGAGCCATGGGCACAGGGCAAATCAGCCCCAGCATTTT. Its protein product is CAWSHGHRANQPQHF.

CDR3: CAWNPSRALNEKLFF. The CDR3 DNA follows: TGTGCCTGGAACCCTTCCCGGGCCCTTAATGAAAAACTGTTTTTT. V usage is TRBV30 and J usage is TRBJ1-4; D not resolved. Germline CDR1 and CDR2: GTSNPN and SVGIG (reference sequence). CDR3 size: 15 residues. V was cut by 4 bases and J by 4 bases, with 16 bases left in between.

The chain is built from TRBV11-3 and TRBJ2-3; D might be TRBD2 (6 bases). Trimming left V 5 bases short and J 4 bases short, with 10 bases between. The CDR3 loop spans 13 amino acids. Germline loops: CDR1 SGHNT, CDR2 YENEEA. CDR3 DNA: TGTGCCAGCAGCGGGGGGAGGTCAGATACGCAGTATTTT. The encoded protein is CASSGGRSDTQYF.

V is TRBV7-8 and J is TRBJ2-1; 9 bases are shared with TRBD2. This CDR3 spans 16 amino acids. V was clipped by 1 base and J by 6 bases; unmatched bases: 7. CDR1 and CDR2 from the germline V gene are SGHVS and FQNEAQ. The CDR3: CASSLGLVAGANEQFF. The CDR3 nucleotides are TGTGCCAGCAGCTTAGGGCTGGTAGCGGGAGCCAATGAGCAGTTCTTC. Filled out from reference TRBV7-8 and TRBJ2-1, the complete variable domain reads GAGVSQSPRYKVAKRGQDVALRCDPISGHVSLFWYQQALGQGPEFLTYFQNEAQLDKSGLPSDRFFAERPEGSVSTLKIQRTQQEDSAVYLCASSLGLVAGANEQFFGPGTRLTVL.